These T cell receptor beta chains were read from a single sample in a study of blood T cell repertoires in COVID-19. The data were produced by immunoSEQ multiplex PCR, yet TCRdb's version contains in-frame clones alone and is incomplete. This table holds about 200,000 clones, about 80% found once. Sequenced input: PBMCs or T cells enriched from blood (not recorded which). These receptors all come from a man aged 35 to 55 who had recovered from COVID-19. Each CDR3 is given with its conserved first and last residue. The D gene is left open where the match is weak. Size tells how often a clone was seen (once, few, many) or the class of an expanded clone, and some rows leave it out.

TRBV6-5	.	TRBJ2-7	TRBD1	TGTGCCAGCAGTTACGCCGGGACAGACTACGAGCAGTACTTC	CASSYAGTDYEQYF
TRBV5-1	.	TRBJ2-5	TRBD2	TGCGCCAGCAGCTTTTTGGTAGCGGGAGAAAAGACCCAGTACTTC	CASSFLVAGEKTQYF
TRBV27	.	TRBJ1-4	.	TGTGCCAGCAGTTTATGGGGCCGCACAACTAATGAAAAACTGTTTTTT	CASSLWGRTTNEKLFF
TRBV14	once	TRBJ2-7	.	TGTGCCAGCAGCCAAGGAGTGAGCTACGAGCAGTACTTC	CASSQGVSYEQYF
TRBV7-3	.	TRBJ2-7	.	TGTGCCAGCAGCCCCCCGGTTAGATTCCCCTACGAGCAGTACTTC	CASSPPVRFPYEQYF
TRBV18	.	TRBJ1-5	.	TGTGCCAGCGGAAAGGCGGCTGCACGAAGCAATCAGCCCCAGCATTTT	CASGKAAARSNQPQHF
TRBV6-5	.	TRBJ1-2	TRBD1	TGTGCCAGCAGGCCGGGACAGGGAAATGGCTACACCTTC	CASRPGQGNGYTF
TRBV7-2	once	TRBJ2-3	.	TGTGCCAGCAGGAGGTCGGGGGGCCAGGATACGCAGTATTTT	CASRRSGGQDTQYF
TRBV20-1	.	TRBJ1-2	.	TGCAGTGCTGACAGGCAGGTGGGCTACACCTTC	CSADRQVGYTF
TRBV5-4	.	TRBJ2-1	TRBD2	TGTGCCAGCAGCCCGGGACTAGCGGACGACAATGAGCAGTTCTTC	CASSPGLADDNEQFF
TRBV27	once	TRBJ1-1	.	TGTGCCAGCAGTTTAAGGGGGGGCAGGGCTACTGAAGCTTTCTTT	CASSLRGGRATEAFF
TRBV28	.	TRBJ2-7	TRBD1	TGTGCCAGCAGACCTGGGACAGGGGGGACTACTCCCTACGAGCAGTACTTC	CASRPGTGGTTPYEQYF